This T cell receptor (beta chain) is from a study of blood T cell repertoires in COVID-19. As for the study in general: Samples representing acute and convalescent COVID-19 were sourced from the United States, Italy and Spain. The analysed material was cDNA or gDNA that came from T cells, B-cell-depleted T cells, or PBMCs.

Seattle enrolled patients during active infection and tracked them longitudinally. As originally analysed: Amplified reference gene primers provided the basis for estimating nucleated cell counts. The method was immunoSEQ multiplex PCR; TCRdb's version includes in-frame clones alone and lacks a portion of them. The V and J calls and the clone size are those of that table, but D and trimming were determined from the DNA. The table lists fewer than 250,000 clones, around 80% of them singletons. The CDR3 runs 14 residues. V lost 4 bases and J lost 7; bases outside the gene matches: 4. Per germline, CDR1 SGHNT and CDR2 YYREEE (reference sequence).

The sequence came from a woman older than 75 with COVID-19, enrolled during active disease. Sequenced material: peripheral blood. The rearrangement joins TRBV5-4 to TRBJ2-1, with TRBD2 matching 11 bases. The CDR3 loop reads CASSTSGGPNEQFF. As DNA, the CDR3 is TGTGCCAGCAGCACTAGCGGGGGTCCAAATGAGCAGTTCTTC.